These 27 T cell receptor beta chains share one sample of origin, sequenced in a study of blood T cell repertoires in COVID-19 (TCRdb year 2020). To prepare the library, the immunoSEQ multiplex PCR assay was applied. TCRdb obtained this table from immuneACCESS and retained in-frame rearrangements with V and J assigned. These tables miss some clones; where compared with another copy, unresolved V genes account for less than half of the shortfall, and the remainder is unexplained. This sample is represented by some 450,000 clones; over 85% of them were singletons. The top ten constitute 0.8% to 1% of the sample. Sequenced material: peripheral blood. Receptors originate from a man aged 18 to 35 with COVID-19, enrolled during active disease.

The chain carries TRBV28 and TRBJ2-1, with TRBD2 identical over 12 bases. V lost 10 bases, J lost 6 bases, and 10 bases stayed unmatched. This CDR3 contains 15 residues. Germline assignment: CDR1 MDHEN and CDR2 SYDVKM. The CDR3 region is CATFLLAGGGNEQFF. The CDR3 DNA reads as TGTGCCACCTTCTTACTAGCGGGAGGAGGCAATGAGCAGTTCTTC.

The chain links TRBV7-9 to TRBJ2-1; 9 bases map to TRBD2. Losses at the gene ends were 5 bases for V and 4 bases for J; bases not matched to a gene: 6. CDR3 size: 15 residues. The germline gives CDR1 SEHNR, CDR2 FQNEAQ (reference sequence). The CDR3 here is CASSILAGLYNEQFF. Written as DNA, the CDR3 is TGTGCCAGCAGCATACTAGCGGGTCTTTACAATGAGCAGTTCTTC. Variable domain in full (rest from reference TRBV7-9 and TRBJ2-1): DTGVSQNPRHKITKRGQNVTFRCDPISEHNRLYWYRQTLGQGPEFLTYFQNEAQLEKSRLLSDRFSAERPKGSFSTLEIQRTEQGDSAMYLCASSILAGLYNEQFFGPGTRLTVL.

The chain recombines TRBV22-1 with TRBJ1-6; TRBD1, the table's D call, was not compared with the DNA. TRBV22-1 is recorded as a pseudogene. The CDR3 totals 19 residues. Here the CDR3 reads CPGSALGTGQGPYNSPLHF. The CDR3 region has the DNA TGTCCTGGGAGCGCACTAGGGACAGGACAAGGCCCCTATAATTCACCCCTCCACTTT.

The J gene is TRBJ2-5, the V gene TRBV7-6; 13 bases map to TRBD2. CDR3 size: 17 residues. Germline CDR1 SGHVS, CDR2 FNYEAQ. J gave up 3 bases and V 3 bases, and 7 bases lay outside the gene matches. CDR3 region: CASSFSLGLAGEETQYF. CDR3 DNA: TGTGCCAGCAGCTTCTCACTAGGACTAGCGGGGGAAGAGACCCAGTACTTC.

CDR3 DNA: TGTGCCAGCAGCTCAGGGGTATGGCGGGAGAGGGCATTGGATACGCAGTATTTT. The encoded protein is CASSSGVWRERALDTQYF. This rearrangement joins TRBV7-9 to TRBJ2-3; TRBD2 is a possible D gene (7 bases). The CDR3 runs 18 residues. V was trimmed by 4 bases and J by 6 bases, leaving 26 bases between them. Germline V CDR1 and CDR2: SEHNR, FQNEAQ (reference sequence).

This clone is a singleton in its sample. The chain couples TRBV4-1 to TRBJ2-3; D is undetermined. This CDR3 has 14 residues. From germline, CDR1 is MGHRA and CDR2 YSYEKL. The V end lost 3 bases, the J end lost 2 bases, and 9 bases lay between the germline ends. Here the CDR3 reads CASSHPGPTDTQYF. The DNA of the CDR3 is TGCGCCAGCAGCCACCCGGGTCCCACAGATACGCAGTATTTT.

The rearrangement links TRBV2 to TRBJ2-6, with D possibly being TRBD1 (5 bases). Trimming took off 6 bases at V and 0 bases at J, with 21 bases between the two ends. The CDR3 sequence is 19 residues long. Germline loops: CDR1 SNHLY, CDR2 FYNNEI. The CDR3 region is CASSRVVQGYSSGANVLTF. DNA for the CDR3: TGTGCCAGCAGCCGAGTGGTTCAGGGTTATTCCTCTGGGGCCAACGTCCTGACTTTC. Full variable domain (rest looked up from reference TRBV2 and TRBJ2-6): EPEVTQTPSHQVTQMGQEVILRCVPISNHLYFYWYRQILGQKVEFLVSFYNNEISEKSEIFDDQFSVERPDGSNFTLKIRSTKLEDSAMYFCASSRVVQGYSSGANVLTFGAGSRLTVL.

The V gene is TRBV6-5, the J gene TRBJ2-7, with 7 nucleotides matching TRBD1. With V trimmed by 6 bases and J by 3 bases, 11 bases remained unmatched. Looked up from germline, CDR1 is MNHEY and CDR2 is SVGAGI. This CDR3 region has 15 residues. The CDR3 region has the DNA TGTGCCAGCAGCAAGTCCGGGACAGCAAACTACGAGCAGTACTTC. It specifies CASSKSGTANYEQYF.

This clone appeared a single time. This chain uses TRBV19 with TRBJ1-1; no definite D call. The CDR3 is 16 residues long. Germline V CDR1 and CDR2: LNHDA, SQIVND (reference sequence). Trimming took 4 bases from V and 0 from J, leaving 15 bases between them. CDR3 in amino acids: CASSRGAETLNTEAFF. Written as DNA, the CDR3 is TGTGCCAGTAGTAGGGGAGCAGAGACCTTGAACACTGAAGCTTTCTTT.

V is TRBV11-2 and J is TRBJ1-1, with D hard to call. CDR1 is SGHAT and CDR2 is FQNNGV in the germline V gene. V was clipped by 0 bases and J by 12 bases, with 11 bases between them. This CDR3 is 12 amino acids long. The CDR3, as DNA: TGTGCCAGCAGCTTAGATCTGGGCGACCCTTTCTTT. Translated, it gives CASSLDLGDPFF.

The V call is TRBV4-1, the J call TRBJ2-7, with TRBD2 matching over 14 bases. CDR3 length equals 18 residues. Per the germline V gene, CDR1 is MGHRA and CDR2 is YSYEKL. V lost 9 bases and J lost 0; bases outside the gene matches: 13. CDR3 DNA: TGCGCCAGTTCCTGGACTAGCGGGAGGCTTTTTAACTCCTACGAGCAGTACTTC. Encoded protein: CASSWTSGRLFNSYEQYF.

This clone was observed a single time. This chain links TRBV5-1 with TRBJ2-5; the D gene is possibly TRBD2 (7 bases). The germline gives CDR1 SGHRS, CDR2 YFSETQ. The CDR3 contains 15 residues. Trimming removed 5 bases from V and 1 base from J, with 15 bases in between. The CDR3 region has the DNA TGCGCCAGCAGAAGGGAGGGGGGCCGCCAAGAGACCCAGTACTTC. Residues: CASRREGGRQETQYF.

The V call is TRBV30, the J call TRBJ2-7, with 7 bases fitting TRBD2. Germline V CDR1 and CDR2: GTSNPN, SVGIG (reference sequence). V trimming: 0 bases; J trimming: 3 bases; junction bases outside the gene matches: 8. The CDR3 contains 15 residues. The CDR3 reads CAWSVGSGLIYEQYF. The DNA for the CDR3 is TGTGCCTGGAGTGTAGGTAGCGGGCTTATCTACGAGCAGTACTTC.

This chain links TRBV2 with TRBJ2-7, with 9 bases aligning to TRBD1. Germline-derived CDR1 and CDR2 are SNHLY and FYNNEI. The CDR3 contains 14 residues. V shed 7 bases and J 2 bases; nucleotides not matched to a gene: 6. CDR3 amino acids: CASTRGTGPYEQYF. CDR3 DNA: TGTGCCAGCACTCGAGGGACAGGGCCCTACGAGCAGTACTTC. The complete variable domain, with remaining parts taken from reference TRBV2 and TRBJ2-7, reads EPEVTQTPSHQVTQMGQEVILRCVPISNHLYFYWYRQILGQKVEFLVSFYNNEISEKSEIFDDQFSVERPDGSNFTLKIRSTKLEDSAMYFCASTRGTGPYEQYFGPGTRLTVT.

This chain joins TRBV9 and TRBJ2-7; D might be TRBD2 (5 bases). Trimming pared 3 bases from V and 7 bases from J, leaving 23 bases between. Germline V gene data show CDR1 as SGDLS and CDR2 as YYNGEE. The CDR3 has 16 amino acids. The CDR3 DNA follows: TGTGCCAGCAGCGCCTTTCCCCTAGCCACCAAAGGAGAGCAGTACTTC. It specifies CASSAFPLATKGEQYF.

The rearrangement uses TRBV19 and TRBJ2-1; TRBD2 agrees at 8 bases. V dropped 0 bases and J dropped 0; count of bases not matched to a gene: 13. The CDR3 contains 20 residues. CDR1 and CDR2 (germline): LNHDA, SQIVND (reference sequence). Here the CDR3 reads CASSIDLPGGGRSSYNEQFF. The CDR3 nucleotides read TGTGCCAGTAGTATAGACCTACCGGGGGGGGGACGAAGCTCCTACAATGAGCAGTTCTTC. The full variable domain, in which reference TRBV19 and TRBJ2-1 provide the parts outside the CDR3, is DGGITQSPKYLFRKEGQNVTLSCEQNLNHDAMYWYRQDPGQGLRLIYYSQIVNDFQKGDIAEGYSVSREKKESFPLTVTSAQKNPTAFYLCASSIDLPGGGRSSYNEQFFGPGTRLTVL.

J is TRBJ2-2 and V is TRBV18, with D perhaps matching TRBD2 (5 bases). V shed 0 bases and J shed 0 bases, with 8 bases lying between them. The CDR3 runs 16 residues. The germline CDR1 and CDR2 sequences are KGHSH and LQKENI. CDR3: CASSPPARANTGELFF. The CDR3 nucleotides are TGTGCCAGCTCACCACCTGCGAGGGCGAACACCGGGGAGCTGTTTTTT. The full variable domain, with the rest looked up from reference TRBV18 and TRBJ2-2, is NAGVMQNPRHLVRRRGQEARLRCSPMKGHSHVYWYRQLPEEGLKFMVYLQKENIIDESGMPKERFSAEFPKEGPSILRIQQVVRGDSAAYFCASSPPARANTGELFFGEGSRLTVL.

This clone was recorded only once. The chain joins TRBV5-6 to TRBJ2-1; 7 nucleotides align to TRBD2. Germline V lookup: CDR1 SGHDT, CDR2 YYEEEE. J lost 0 bases, V lost 2 bases, and 2 bases had no gene match. The CDR3 spans 15 residues. Here the CDR3 reads CASSLAGTSYNEQFF. CDR3 coding DNA: TGTGCCAGCAGCTTAGCGGGGACCTCCTACAATGAGCAGTTCTTC.

This chain connects TRBV19 to TRBJ2-1; TRBD2 matches at 13 bases. V dropped 6 bases and J dropped 4; count of bases not matched to a gene: 3. Per germline, CDR1 LNHDA and CDR2 SQIVND (reference sequence). The CDR3 runs 15 residues. CDR3 in amino acids: CASRALAGGYNEQFF. The CDR3 region has the DNA TGTGCCAGTAGAGCACTAGCGGGAGGGTACAATGAGCAGTTCTTC.

The rearrangement uses TRBV7-2 and TRBJ2-3, with D tentatively TRBD2 (5 bases). Germline values: CDR1 SGHTA, CDR2 FQGNSA. The CDR3 length is 14 residues. Trimming stripped 2 bases from V and 4 bases from J, with 10 bases between. The CDR3 protein is CASSLSAGSDTQYF. The CDR3 region has the DNA TGTGCCAGCAGCTTATCCGCGGGTTCAGATACGCAGTATTTT. The full variable domain, rest sourced from reference TRBV7-2 and TRBJ2-3, is GAGVSQSPSNKVTEKGKDVELRCDPISGHTALYWYRQSLGQGLEFLIYFQGNSAPDKSGLPSDRFSAERTGGSVSTLTIQRTQQEDSAVYLCASSLSAGSDTQYFGPGTRLTVL.

V and J are TRBV7-6 and TRBJ2-2; D perhaps matches TRBD2 (5 bases). This CDR3 has 12 residues. Germline V CDR1 and CDR2: SGHVS, FNYEAQ. V lost 5 bases to trimming and J lost 7 bases, with 8 bases between them. The chain's CDR3 is CASSRRDGELFF. CDR3 nucleotides: TGTGCCAGCAGCCGACGGGACGGGGAGCTGTTTTTT.

The chain has TRBV30 and TRBJ2-5, with a possible D match to TRBD2 (6 bases). Germline CDR1 reads GTSNPN; CDR2 reads SVGIG (reference sequence). The CDR3 contains 16 residues. Trimming cost V 0 bases and J 1 base, with 15 bases left between them. Here the CDR3 reads CAWSVGVAATQETQYF. In nucleotides, the CDR3 is TGTGCCTGGAGTGTAGGGGTAGCGGCTACCCAAGAGACCCAGTACTTC.

There are a few counts of this clone. The rearrangement uses TRBV6-1 and TRBJ1-2; D is uncertain. The CDR3 spans 13 residues. The germline V gene encodes CDR1 MNHNS and CDR2 SASEGT. V lost 1 base and J lost 5, with 8 bases in between. The CDR3 region has the DNA TGTGCCAGCAGTGAAGACAGAAAATATGGCTACACCTTC. Translation gives CASSEDRKYGYTF.

There are a few counts of this clone. The V gene is TRBV7-9, the J gene TRBJ1-5, with D possibly TRBD1 on 5 matching bases. CDR3 length equals 15 residues. With 4 bases removed from V and 2 bases from J, the gap between germline ends came to 12 bases. Germline V CDR1 and CDR2: SEHNR, FQNEAQ (reference sequence). The CDR3 nucleotides are TGTGCCAGCAGCTCCCAGGGTACTCGCAATCAGCCCCAGCATTTT. The encoded protein is CASSSQGTRNQPQHF.

The chain uses TRBV2 and TRBJ2-2; TRBD2 aligns across 8 bases. This CDR3 comprises 15 residues. V was pared by 4 bases and J by 6 bases, with 7 bases of the junction left unmatched. CDR1 and CDR2 from the germline V gene are SNHLY and FYNNEI. The CDR3 region has the DNA TGTGCCAGCAGTGTGCTAGCGGGTCCGGCCGGGGAGCTGTTTTTT. Translation: CASSVLAGPAGELFF.

The chain links TRBV30 to TRBJ2-7, with 7 bases identical to TRBD1. Germline loops: CDR1 GTSNPN, CDR2 SVGIG (reference sequence). Trimming cost V 4 bases and J 3 bases; bases outside gene matches: 6. This CDR3 has 13 residues. CDR3 DNA: TGTGCCTGGACCCCCGGGACAGACTACGAGCAGTACTTC. Translating gives CAWTPGTDYEQYF.

J is TRBJ1-1 and V is TRBV11-3; perhaps TRBD1 as D (5 bases). V lost 4 bases and J 6 bases, leaving 24 bases between the germline ends. CDR1 and CDR2 (germline): SGHNT, YENEEA. This CDR3 has 17 amino acids. CDR3 nucleotides: TGTGCCAGCAGCTCAAGGGTCCCGGGGGTGATAATTGCTGAAGCTTTCTTT. Amino acids: CASSSRVPGVIIAEAFF.